These 12 T cell receptor beta chains were sequenced from one sample in a study of blood T cell repertoires in COVID-19. The data were produced by immunoSEQ multiplex PCR, yet TCRdb's version contains in-frame clones alone and is incomplete. Of about 270,000 clones listed, roughly 85% are singletons. What was sequenced was peripheral blood. The receptors derive from a young woman with acute or convalescent COVID-19.

The table lists this clone with a few counts. V is TRBV7-2 and J is TRBJ2-3; 9 bases map to TRBD2. Germline V gene sequence: CDR1 SGHTA, CDR2 FQGNSA. Germline trimming cut 3 bases from V and 2 bases from J; bases unmatched to any gene: 9. The CDR3 extends over 17 amino acids. The CDR3 reads CASSLPIAGALTDTQYF. The CDR3 nucleotides are TGTGCCAGCAGCTTGCCGATAGCGGGAGCACTCACAGATACGCAGTATTTT.

This sequence joins TRBV19 and TRBJ2-7, with 8 bases lining up with TRBD2. Looked up from germline, CDR1 is LNHDA and CDR2 is SQIVND (reference sequence). Trimming took 3 bases from V and 4 from J; bases not matched to a gene: 5. The CDR3 runs 14 residues. The CDR3 loop is CASSIGASGYEQYF. CDR3 coding DNA: TGTGCCAGTAGTATTGGGGCTAGCGGGTACGAGCAGTACTTC.

The chain has TRBV9 and TRBJ2-2, with D unresolved. V was cut by 0 bases and J by 6 bases, with 9 bases left in between. In germline, CDR1 is SGDLS, CDR2 YYNGEE. The CDR3 length is 14 residues. CDR3 sequence: CASSVVPLPGELFF. The CDR3 coding sequence is TGTGCCAGCAGCGTAGTCCCACTTCCCGGGGAGCTGTTTTTT.

The V gene is TRBV7-2, the J gene TRBJ2-7, with D possibly matching TRBD1 (6 bases). The CDR3 totals 17 residues. Looked up from germline, CDR1 is SGHTA and CDR2 is FQGNSA. V was trimmed by 1 base and J by 6 bases, leaving 22 bases between them. The CDR3: CASSLVFQTGRAAEQYF. The CDR3, as DNA: TGTGCCAGCAGCTTAGTTTTTCAGACAGGCCGCGCGGCCGAGCAGTACTTC.

This clone appeared once. V and J are TRBV25-1 and TRBJ2-5, with 12 bases that match TRBD1. Germline V gene sequence: CDR1 MGHDK, CDR2 SYGVNS. The CDR3 length is 14 residues. V shed 5 bases and J 5 bases; nucleotides not matched to a gene: 3. The CDR3 reads CASSRDRGLETQYF. The CDR3 DNA reads as TGTGCCAGCAGTAGGGACAGGGGGCTGGAGACCCAGTACTTC.

J is TRBJ1-4 and V is TRBV6-6; D gene ambiguous. Trimming removed 6 bases from V and 4 bases from J, with 12 bases in between. CDR1 is MNHNY, CDR2 SVGAGI, per germline (reference sequence). This CDR3 has 14 residues. In DNA, the CDR3 is TGTGCCAGCAGGTACCGAGGCAATAATGAAAAACTGTTTTTT. It yields the protein CASRYRGNNEKLFF.

This rearrangement joins TRBV5-4 to TRBJ2-7, with a possible D match to TRBD1 (6 bases). This CDR3 region has 15 residues. Germline V lookup: CDR1 SGHNT, CDR2 YYREEE (reference sequence). Trimming shortened V by 0 bases and J by 7 bases, and 17 bases separated the two germline ends. CDR3 nucleotides: TGTGCCAGCAGCTTGGTCGGGAACAGGGTTGTGGAGCAGTACTTC. Protein sequence: CASSLVGNRVVEQYF.

This clone has more than one count but fewer than ten. V usage is TRBV27 and J usage is TRBJ1-6; a weak D match, TRBD1 (6 bases). The CDR3 runs 16 residues. From germline, CDR1 is MNHEY and CDR2 SMNVEV (reference sequence). The ends were cut back, 2 bases at V and 7 bases at J, with 15 bases in the middle. CDR3 nucleotide sequence: TGTGCCAGCAGTTTACCTCCGGGACAAGTAAATTCACCCCTCCACTTT. Its protein is CASSLPPGQVNSPLHF.

V usage is TRBV27 and J usage is TRBJ2-3, with 8 bases aligning to TRBD1. CDR1 is MNHEY and CDR2 is SMNVEV in the germline V gene (reference sequence). The CDR3 totals 15 residues. V lost 3 bases, J lost 2 bases, and 4 bases stayed unmatched. CDR3 sequence reads: CASSLTGAFTDTQYF. CDR3 DNA: TGTGCCAGCAGTTTGACAGGGGCCTTCACAGATACGCAGTATTTT.

The J gene is TRBJ2-2, the V gene TRBV5-5, with D uncertain. The CDR3 has 12 amino acids. Trimming removed 4 bases at V and 10 bases at J, with 11 bases between. Looked up from germline, CDR1 is SGHKS and CDR2 is YYEKEE (reference sequence). The CDR3 sequence is CASSQYRVELFF. The DNA for the CDR3 is TGTGCCAGCAGCCAATACCGGGTGGAGCTGTTTTTT.

V is TRBV24-1 and J is TRBJ2-5, with 9 bases identical to TRBD1. The V gene end was trimmed by 4 bases and the J gene end by 1 base; junction bases not matched to a gene: 6. The germline CDR1 and CDR2 sequences are KGHDR and SFDVKD. The CDR3 runs 16 residues. For the CDR3, the DNA is TGTGCCACCAGTGACCCTTGGACAGGGGCCCAAGAGACCCAGTACTTC. Translated, it gives CATSDPWTGAQETQYF.

V is TRBV6-5 and J is TRBJ1-2, with 11 bases aligning to TRBD1. The V gene's germline CDR1 is MNHEY and CDR2 SVGAGI. This CDR3 has 14 amino acids. V dropped 6 bases and J dropped 8; count of bases not matched to a gene: 8. CDR3 in DNA: TGTGCCAGCAGCCAGGACAGGGGGCGACGAGGCTACACCTTC. Translated: CASSQDRGRRGYTF.